The 10 T cell receptor beta chains below all came from one sample that was sequenced in a study of tumor and adjacent non-tumor tissue in lung cancer. The template was RNA from unsorted bulk tissue. Distant lung tissue was collected more than 3 cm away from the tumor edge. A modified ARM-PCR protocol with three rounds of nested PCR amplified TCRbeta. TCRdb used MiXCR to reprocess the multiplex PCR reads, holding one entry per CDR3 protein. The table records approximately 80,000 distinct CDR3 sequences, 65% to 85% of them present only once. Sequenced sample: distant non-tumor lung tissue. All receptors derive from a man aged 60-69 years with non-small cell lung cancer.

This clonotype occurred many times. The chain employs TRBV29-1 and TRBJ1-3, with a weak D call TRBD1 (5 bases). The germline V gene encodes CDR1 SQVTM and CDR2 ANQGSEA. The V gene lost 7 bases and the J gene lost 3 bases, with 13 bases spanning the gap. This CDR3 region has 13 residues. The CDR3 here is CSEYGTLGNTIYF. As DNA, the CDR3 is TGCAGCGAGTACGGGACGCTTGGAAACACCATATATTTT.

This clonotype was seen just once. Given the absence of the conserved phenylalanine or tryptophan at the CDR3 end, a read error is likely. This sequence joins TRBV4-3 and TRBJ2-3, with 9 bases lining up with TRBD1. Germline CDR1 and CDR2: LGHNA and YSLEER. This CDR3 region has 15 residues. V was pared by 6 bases and J by 6 bases, with 10 bases of the junction left unmatched. CDR3 nucleotides: TGCGCCAGCAGTCTCGGGACAGGGAGGTCGGATACGCAGTATTTG. This sequence encodes CASSLGTGRSDTQYL.

Comments on this clonotype: Likely a read error: the CDR3 ends without its conserved phenylalanine or tryptophan. The J gene is TRBJ1-5, the V gene TRBV20-1; 9 nucleotides align to TRBD1. Trimming removed 5 bases from V and 5 bases from J; junction bases left unmatched: 7. This CDR3 is 14 amino acids long. Per the germline V gene, CDR1 is DFQATT and CDR2 is SNEGSKA (reference sequence). CDR3 protein: CSARVRDRDQPQHS. The CDR3, as DNA: TGCAGTGCTCGAGTTCGGGACAGGGATCAGCCCCAGCATTCT.

Regarding this clonotype: At one boundary the junction diverges from the germline segment, which might be a read error. The chain recombines TRBV29-1 with TRBJ2-5; tentatively, D is TRBD1 or TRBD2 (5 bases each). From germline, CDR1 is SQVTM and CDR2 ANQGSEA. The CDR3 totals 14 residues. For the CDR3, the DNA is TGCATCGTTGGGGCGGGCTCCTCGGGGGAGACCCAGTACTTC. It encodes CIVGAGSSGETQYF.

This clonotype was detected only a few times. Given a much more abundant clone one base away, this may be a read error. The chain uses TRBV29-1 and TRBJ1-1; no firm D call. Germline V CDR1 and CDR2: SQVTM, ANQGSEA. The CDR3 runs 11 residues. CDR3 protein: CNVEDLSEAFF. CDR3 nucleotides: TGCAACGTTGAAGATCTTAGTGAAGCTTTCTTT.

The chain couples TRBV10-2 to TRBJ2-7; D tentatively reads TRBD1 or TRBD2 (5 bases each). CDR1 and CDR2 (germline): WSHSY, SAAADI. The germline V and J ends were trimmed by 5 bases and 8 bases, with 25 bases remaining between them. This CDR3 is 16 amino acids long. The CDR3 bases are TGCGCCAGCAGTTTCGCCGGGGCAGGGAATAGGTACAAGCAGTACTTC. Its protein product is CASSFAGAGNRYKQYF.

The V gene is TRBV11-2, the J gene TRBJ1-5, with D hard to call. CDR3 size: 15 residues. CDR1 and CDR2 (germline): SGHAT, FQNNGV. The ends were cut back, 3 bases at V and 2 bases at J, with 11 bases in the middle. CDR3 in DNA: TGTGCCAGCAGCTTGGAGGGCCTTGGCAATCAGCCCCAGCATTTT. Protein: CASSLEGLGNQPQHF.

As concerns this clonotype: Relative to the germline gene, one junction end is altered; a read error may explain this. The chain recombines TRBV9 with TRBJ2-1; tentatively, D is TRBD2 (5 bases). This CDR3 spans 17 amino acids. Germline V lookup: CDR1 SGDLS, CDR2 YYNGEE. CDR3 residues: CASSVEVRAGDGNEEFF. CDR3 sequence (DNA): TGTGCCAGTAGCGTAGAAGTTAGGGCAGGAGACGGAAATGAGGAGTTCTTC.

Regarding this clonotype: One junction end disagrees with the germline gene, perhaps due to a read error. The V gene is TRBV6-5, the J gene TRBJ2-3; tentatively, D is TRBD1 (5 bases). This CDR3 spans 12 amino acids. Germline CDR1 reads MNHEY; CDR2 reads SVGAGI. CDR3 DNA: TGTGCCAGCGGCGCAGGCACAGGTACGCAATATTTT. Translating gives CASGAGTGTQYF.

V and J are TRBV24-1 and TRBJ1-1; D remains unclear. Deletions cut 8 bases from V and 1 base from J, with 10 bases between. There are 13 residues in the CDR3. Germline-derived CDR1 and CDR2 are KGHDR and SFDVKD. CDR3 coding DNA: TGTGCCACCATTGGGGAGGGGAACACTGAAGCTTTCTTT. It specifies CATIGEGNTEAFF.